The 9 T cell receptor beta chains in this list originate from one sample, sequenced in a study of blood T cells in healthy people across ages. With a J-beta primer mix and a sample-barcoded 5' primer, a second PCR ran about 7 to 11 cycles. TCRdb ran MiXCR on the 5' RACE reads and lists one entry per CDR3 protein. Counted here are 550,000 to 650,000 distinct CDR3 sequences, 25% to 35% occurring once; the ten biggest clones make up approximately 4%. This sample also appeared in a second study, on T cells of mothers and their children.

The sequenced sample consisted of blood. These receptors all stem from a boy younger than 10 in good health.

This clonotype has just a few counts. The chain uses TRBV7-8 and TRBJ2-5; tentative D call: TRBD2 (7 bases). V lost 9 bases and J 1 base, leaving 18 bases between the germline ends. Germline loops: CDR1 SGHVS, CDR2 FQNEAQ. This CDR3 comprises 15 residues. The CDR3 spells CASGIGGGLQETQYF. As DNA, the CDR3 is TGTGCCAGTGGGATAGGGGGGGGCCTCCAAGAGACCCAGTACTTC.

V and J are TRBV4-3 and TRBJ2-3; D remains unclear. V was shortened by 0 bases and J by 6 bases, with 4 bases between the two germline ends. The CDR3 runs to 12 residues. Germline V lookup: CDR1 LGHNA, CDR2 YSLEER. The CDR3 reads CASSQDWDTQYF. The CDR3 DNA sequence: TGCGCCAGCAGCCAAGATTGGGATACGCAGTATTTT.

This clonotype has a handful of counts. The V and J genes are TRBV29-1 and TRBJ1-5; a weak D match, TRBD1 (5 bases). The germline gives CDR1 SQVTM, CDR2 ANQGSEA. With 0 bases removed from V and 12 bases from J, the gap between germline ends came to 9 bases. The CDR3 has 11 residues. This CDR3 reads CSVEDEGLQHF. The CDR3 bases are TGCAGCGTTGAAGATGAGGGACTCCAGCATTTT. The variable domain in full, with the rest retrieved from reference TRBV29-1 and TRBJ1-5, is SAVISQKPSRDICQRGTSLTIQCQVDSQVTMMFWYRQQPGQSLTLIATANQGSEATYESGFVIDKFPISRPNLTFSTLTVSNMSPEDSSIYLCSVEDEGLQHFGDGTRLSIL.

The CDR3 sequence is CSANLGTGYTF. The CDR3 region has the DNA TGCAGTGCTAACTTAGGCACAGGCTACACCTTC. The rearrangement uses TRBV20-1 and TRBJ1-2, with D unclear. Between the trimmed V and J ends, which lost 4 bases and 8 bases, there was a span of 11 bases. Germline values: CDR1 DFQATT, CDR2 SNEGSKA (reference sequence). The CDR3 is 11 residues long.

This chain joins TRBV6-2 or TRBV6-3 and TRBJ2-5; D is unclear. Germline values: CDR1 MNHEY, CDR2 SVGEGT. The CDR3 extends over 14 amino acids. V shed 0 bases and J shed 2 bases, with 7 bases lying between them. The CDR3: CASSYSRSQETQYF. CDR3 nucleotides: TGTGCCAGCAGTTACTCTCGATCACAAGAGACCCAGTACTTC.

This clonotype was counted a few times. Being one base from a much bigger clone, this may be a read error. The conserved phenylalanine or tryptophan is not found at the CDR3 terminus, so this likely reflects a read error. The chain links TRBV3-1 to TRBJ2-1; no clear D. The J call is doubtful: the DNA matches TRBJ2-7 better. The CDR3 extends over 11 amino acids. The germline V gene has CDR1 LGHDT and CDR2 YNNKEL (reference sequence). This CDR3 reads CASSPSYEQYL. CDR3 in DNA: TGTGCCAGCAGCCCCTCCTACGAGCAGTACCTC.

About this clonotype: The junction does not match germline at one end; this may be a read error. The genes are TRBV10-3 and TRBJ2-6; TRBD1 aligns across 7 bases. Looked up from germline, CDR1 is ENHRY and CDR2 is SYGVKD. This CDR3 contains 17 residues. The CDR3 sequence is CAVSPGGRNTGASVLTF. The DNA for the CDR3 is TGTGCCGTTTCCCCAGGGGGTAGGAACACTGGGGCCAGCGTCCTGACTTTC.

This clonotype was observed a handful of times. V is TRBV6-6 and J is TRBJ1-1, with D tentatively TRBD1 (5 bases). V was pared by 5 bases and J by 7 bases, with 11 bases between. Looked up from germline, CDR1 is MNHNY and CDR2 is SVGAGI (reference sequence). The CDR3 runs 12 residues. The CDR3 here is CASSEGRGEAFF. In DNA, the CDR3 is TGTGCCAGCAGTGAGGGGCGGGGTGAAGCTTTCTTT.

V and J are TRBV3-1 and TRBJ2-1, with D perhaps TRBD2 (6 bases). The germline CDR1 and CDR2 sequences are LGHDT and YNNKEL (reference sequence). The CDR3 is made up of 16 amino acids. V dropped 0 bases and J dropped 1 base, with 10 bases sitting between them. This chain's CDR3 is CASSQDDGRSYNEQFF. CDR3 sequence (DNA): TGTGCCAGCAGCCAAGACGACGGGAGATCCTACAATGAGCAGTTCTTC.